This T cell receptor (beta chain) stems from a study of T-cell reconstitution after alpha-beta-depleted transplantation in children. Study-wide results and caveats: T-cell counts and diversity were attributed mostly to newly produced T cells one year after transplant. Recipient T cells and thymic progenitors that survived were the source of the high TCRbeta diversity seen at day 60 in some patients. Expanded graft clones numbering several hundred reportedly gave rise to alpha-beta T cells about two months after transplant.

This clonotype was seen many times. Its antigen is as yet unknown. Library preparation (for TCRbeta) was performed with unique molecular identifiers. TCRdb reprocessed the PCR reads via MiXCR and lists one record per CDR3 protein. Among about 200,000 distinct CDR3 sequences, approximately 7% were seen once, and the ten largest hold 5.5% to 6.5%. The sequencing used PBMCs, collected before TCRalphabeta/CD19-depleted stem cell transplant. The receptor was isolated from a boy between 2 and 10 years old with acute lymphoblastic leukemia, due to receive a stem cell transplant.

For the CDR3, the DNA is TGTGCCATCAGTGACGGGGGCTCTGGGGCCAACGTCCTGACTTTC. It is translated as CAISDGGSGANVLTF. V gene TRBV10-3 combines with J gene TRBJ2-6, with a possible D match to TRBD2 (6 bases). The V end lost 3 bases, the J end lost 0 bases, and 6 bases lay between the germline ends. The CDR3 has 15 residues. CDR1 and CDR2 from the germline V gene are ENHRY and SYGVKD.